Listed here is a single T cell receptor (beta chain). What it recognizes is unknown. This PCR relied on a set of 60 Vbeta primers and 13 Jbeta primers. This table comes from immunoSEQ multiplex PCR, and its TCRdb copy is limited to in-frame clones, with some not included. In the table there are 150,000 to 200,000 clones, around 76% of which are singletons. This specimen comes from a study of cytomegalovirus exposure and HLA in healthy donors. Overall study context: In terms of ancestry, the Caucasian-associated cluster contained about four fifths of the approximately 400 genotyped donors.

Study observations and caveats: Reportedly, a later analysis found an Asian-associated ancestry cluster had fewer N-insertions than the roughly 700-donor mean. Through in vitro validation, three CMV-associated chains were shown to be specific for CMV antigens.

V lost 6 bases and J 9 bases, leaving 18 bases between the germline ends. The CDR3 loop spans 14 amino acids. Germline CDR1 and CDR2: SNHLY and FYNNEI. The gene calls are TRBV2 and TRBJ2-1; TRBD2 might be the D (5 bases). The source material was PBMCs. The receptor was derived from a female donor in good health and CMV-seronegative. The CDR3 DNA reads as TGTGCCAGCAGCCGCGAGCACGGGGAAATTGAGCAGTTCTTC. It encodes CASSREHGEIEQFF. The entire variable domain, with the rest obtained from reference TRBV2 and TRBJ2-1, is as follows: EPEVTQTPSHQVTQMGQEVILRCVPISNHLYFYWYRQILGQKVEFLVSFYNNEISEKSEIFDDQFSVERPDGSNFTLKIRSTKLEDSAMYFCASSREHGEIEQFFGPGTRLTVL.